The 26 T cell receptor beta chains presented below share a single source sample, sequenced in a study of long-term antiretroviral therapy in people with HIV. Sequencing relied on immunoSEQ assay v3.0, run at survey level. The table came from immunoSEQ multiplex PCR; TCRdb's copy has only in-frame clones and leaves some out. The sample gives fewer than 10,000 clones, 84% of which show up once; roughly 9.5% is in the top ten. This sample comprised unsorted PBMCs, obtained 0.3 years before starting antiretroviral therapy. All receptors derive from a man in his thirties or forties with HIV.

The chain has TRBV30 and TRBJ2-1; D remains ambiguous. Deletions cut 0 bases from V and 12 bases from J, with 9 bases between. This CDR3 is 11 amino acids long. Per the germline V gene, CDR1 is GTSNPN and CDR2 is SVGIG (reference sequence). This CDR3 is CAWSVGGWQFF. DNA for the CDR3: TGTGCCTGGAGTGTAGGTGGGTGGCAGTTCTTC.

The V gene is TRBV28, the J gene TRBJ1-1, with D possibly TRBD1 on 6 matching bases. Germline V lookup: CDR1 MDHEN, CDR2 SYDVKM. The V gene lost 6 bases and the J gene lost 7 bases, with 12 bases spanning the gap. The CDR3 consists of 12 residues. The CDR3 sequence: CASRIQGSEAFF. Here the CDR3 DNA reads TGTGCCAGCAGAATACAGGGAAGTGAAGCTTTCTTT.

The chain has TRBV11-2 and TRBJ2-7; 7 bases agree with TRBD1. The ends lost 1 base at V and 5 bases at J; junction bases unmatched: 8. CDR1 is SGHAT, CDR2 FQNNGV, per germline. This CDR3 is built from 15 residues. CDR3 residues: CASSLGNNRGDEQYF. The DNA for the CDR3 is TGTGCCAGCAGCTTAGGAAATAACAGGGGCGACGAGCAGTACTTC.

CDR3 nucleotide sequence: TGCGCCAGCAGCCAGGGGAGGGGGGCGCGGTTCTTC. Amino acids: CASSQGRGARFF. The V gene is TRBV4-3, the J gene TRBJ2-1; a weak D match, TRBD2 (7 bases). V lost 3 bases, J lost 15 bases, and 15 bases lay in between. Germline CDR1 reads LGHNA; CDR2 reads YSLEER. CDR3 size: 12 residues.

This clone is a singleton in its sample. CDR3 loop: CASSPDGNYGYTF. The CDR3 nucleotides are TGTGCCAGCAGCCCGGACGGTAACTATGGCTACACCTTC. The chain uses TRBV7-8 and TRBJ1-2; no clear D. CDR3 size: 13 residues. V was pared by 5 bases and J by 1 base, with 8 bases between. Germline CDR1 and CDR2: SGHVS and FQNEAQ.

The V and J genes are TRBV19 and TRBJ2-2; D unresolved. The germline V and J ends were trimmed by 6 bases and 5 bases, with 4 bases remaining between them. CDR3 length equals 11 residues. Germline-derived CDR1 and CDR2 are LNHDA and SQIVND (reference sequence). CDR3 sequence: CASSGTGELFF. CDR3 sequence (DNA): TGTGCCAGTAGCGGGACCGGGGAGCTGTTTTTT.

This clone is categorized as large. The chain uses TRBV6-5 and TRBJ2-1; D is uncertain. The CDR3 is 11 amino acids. V was clipped by 0 bases and J by 8 bases, with 2 bases between them. The germline CDR1 and CDR2 sequences are MNHEY and SVGAGI. Here the CDR3 DNA reads TGTGCCAGCAGTTACTCGTATGAGCAGTTCTTC. Protein: CASSYSYEQFF.

CDR3 sequence reads: CASSAGDNQPQHF. As DNA, the CDR3 is TGTGCTAGCTCCGCAGGGGACAATCAGCCCCAGCATTTT. V is TRBV7-7 and J is TRBJ1-5; tentatively, D is TRBD1 (6 bases). CDR1 and CDR2 (germline): SSHAT, FNYEAQ (reference sequence). This CDR3 has 13 residues.

DNA of the CDR3: TGTGCCAGCAGGGGACGGAATAGCAATCAGCCCCAGCATTTT. This translates into CASRGRNSNQPQHF. The V and J genes are TRBV27 and TRBJ1-5; a possible D gene is TRBD1 (5 bases). There are 14 residues in the CDR3. Germline-derived CDR1 and CDR2 are MNHEY and SMNVEV (reference sequence). The V gene lost 6 bases and the J gene lost 0 bases, with 9 bases spanning the gap.

The chain has TRBV7-2 and TRBJ2-2, with TRBD1 as a possible D gene (5 bases). The CDR3 is 16 amino acids. Deletions cut 2 bases from V and 1 base from J, with 11 bases between. Looked up from germline, CDR1 is SGHTA and CDR2 is FQGNSA. Here the CDR3 DNA reads TGTGCCAGCAGCTTAACCCTGGGGCAGAACACCGGGGAGCTGTTTTTT. It specifies CASSLTLGQNTGELFF. Supplemented by reference TRBV7-2 and TRBJ2-2, the full variable domain reads GAGVSQSPSNKVTEKGKDVELRCDPISGHTALYWYRQSLGQGLEFLIYFQGNSAPDKSGLPSDRFSAERTGGSVSTLTIQRTQQEDSAVYLCASSLTLGQNTGELFFGEGSRLTVL.

This clone appeared once. V and J are TRBV5-4 and TRBJ2-1; D is uncertain. V lost 3 bases and J lost 0, with 10 bases in between. CDR1 is SGHNT, CDR2 YYREEE, per germline (reference sequence). This CDR3 contains 15 residues. The CDR3 DNA sequence: TGTGCCAGCAGCTCCGACGGCCGCTCCTACAATGAGCAGTTCTTC. This translates into CASSSDGRSYNEQFF.

V gene TRBV7-7 combines with J gene TRBJ2-1, with D tentatively TRBD1 (6 bases). The V gene's germline CDR1 is SSHAT and CDR2 FNYEAQ (reference sequence). The CDR3 extends over 14 amino acids. Trimming stripped 8 bases from V and 2 bases from J, with 13 bases between. The CDR3 bases are TGTGCCAGCGGGAAAGGGGGTCCCTACAATGAGCAGTTCTTC. Residues: CASGKGGPYNEQFF.

The genes are TRBV7-9 and TRBJ1-2; no reliable D call. The CDR3 loop spans 13 amino acids. Per the germline V gene, CDR1 is SEHNR and CDR2 is FQNEAQ (reference sequence). The V and J ends lost 1 base and 4 bases respectively, with 7 bases between them. The CDR3 loop is CASSLGAPYGYTF. CDR3 nucleotides: TGTGCCAGCAGCTTAGGGGCTCCCTATGGCTACACCTTC.

V gene TRBV28 combines with J gene TRBJ1-5; D is unresolved. Germline values: CDR1 MDHEN, CDR2 SYDVKM. The ends were cut back, 4 bases at V and 6 bases at J, with 13 bases in the middle. The CDR3 extends over 14 amino acids. The CDR3 DNA reads TGTGCCAGCAGTTCGAGGGAGGGAAGTCAGCCCCAGCATTTT. Its protein product is CASSSREGSQPQHF.

J is TRBJ2-7 and V is TRBV11-3; D gene ambiguous. CDR1 is SGHNT, CDR2 YENEEA, per germline. This CDR3 region has 15 residues. With 1 base removed from V and 0 bases from J, the gap between germline ends came to 10 bases. The DNA of the CDR3 is TGTGCCAGCAGCTTAGGGGTCGAGAGCTCCTACGAGCAGTACTTC. It is translated as CASSLGVESSYEQYF.

This clone was seen only once. The chain joins TRBV7-2 to TRBJ1-4; a weak D match, TRBD1 (6 bases). The CDR3 is made up of 19 amino acids. The germline V gene encodes CDR1 SGHTA and CDR2 FQGNSA. Trimming took off 3 bases at V and 6 bases at J, with 26 bases between the two ends. The CDR3 bases are TGTGCCAGCAGCTTGTGGGGTTTCGGCCGCAGGGGTCGTGATGAAAAACTGTTTTTT. Translated, it gives CASSLWGFGRRGRDEKLFF.

This clone was counted a few times. The chain uses TRBV4-2 and TRBJ1-2; 11 positions match TRBD1. This CDR3 has 18 amino acids. Germline trimming cut 4 bases from V and 2 bases from J; bases unmatched to any gene: 12. Germline V gene lookup returns CDR1 LGHNA and CDR2 YNFKEQ. CDR3 coding DNA: TGTGCCAGCAGCCTATCCTCCGGGACAGGGGGTGGGAACTATGGCTACACCTTC. Protein product: CASSLSSGTGGGNYGYTF.

This sequence joins TRBV18 and TRBJ2-7; 8 bases line up with TRBD1. The ends lost 3 bases at V and 6 bases at J; junction bases unmatched: 4. The CDR3 is made up of 13 amino acids. The germline V gene encodes CDR1 KGHSH and CDR2 LQKENI. The CDR3 region is CASSPDRVSEQYF. In nucleotides, the CDR3 is TGTGCCAGCTCACCGGACAGGGTAAGCGAGCAGTACTTC.

The CDR3 DNA reads as TGCGCCAGCAGCGAGGCGGGGACCCAGTACTTC. Residues: CASSEAGTQYF. The chain joins TRBV4-1 to TRBJ2-7; possibly TRBD2 for D (5 bases). The DNA end lines up better with TRBJ2-5; the J call may be wrong. The CDR3 has 11 residues. CDR1 is MGHRA, CDR2 YSYEKL, per germline.

As DNA, the CDR3 is TGTGCCAGCATGGGCGTTCGACAGGTTTCCACAGATACGCAGTATTTT. This translates into CASMGVRQVSTDTQYF. This chain connects TRBV2 to TRBJ2-3, with D perhaps TRBD1 (6 bases). The V end was cut by 7 bases, the J end by 2 bases, with 19 bases between. This CDR3 is built from 16 residues. From germline, CDR1 is SNHLY and CDR2 FYNNEI.

This clone was picked up a small number of times. The chain is built from TRBV5-1 and TRBJ2-1; tentative D call: TRBD2 (6 bases). Germline CDR1 SGHRS, CDR2 YFSETQ. V was shortened by 4 bases and J by 7 bases, with 15 bases between the two germline ends. The CDR3 is made up of 14 amino acids. The CDR3 region has the DNA TGCGCCAGCAGCGCTTGGGACTCCCGGAATGAGCAGTTCTTC. Translating it yields CASSAWDSRNEQFF.

The chain couples TRBV10-1 to TRBJ2-1; 10 bases match TRBD2. The germline V gene has CDR1 WNHNN and CDR2 SYGVQD (reference sequence). The CDR3 covers 16 residues. The V gene end was trimmed by 3 bases and the J gene end by 4 bases; junction bases not matched to a gene: 6. Written as DNA, the CDR3 is TGCGCCAGCAGTGATCACGGACTAGCGGTTTACAATGAGCAGTTCTTC. Protein: CASSDHGLAVYNEQFF.

The chain is built from TRBV30 and TRBJ2-1, with TRBD2 matching over 8 bases. Germline values: CDR1 GTSNPN, CDR2 SVGIG (reference sequence). Losses at the gene ends were 7 bases for V and 1 base for J; bases not matched to a gene: 6. The CDR3 has 14 amino acids. DNA for the CDR3: TGTGCCTCTTCACTAGCGGCTTCCTACAATGAGCAGTTCTTC. Translated: CASSLAASYNEQFF.

The rearrangement links TRBV28 to TRBJ1-2; D is ambiguous. From germline, CDR1 is MDHEN and CDR2 SYDVKM. The V end lost 7 bases, the J end lost 1 base, and 4 bases lay between the germline ends. The CDR3 is made up of 11 amino acids. The CDR3 bases are TGTGCCAGCAAAATTAACTATGGCTACACCTTC. Protein sequence: CASKINYGYTF.

V and J are TRBV6-5 and TRBJ1-2; tentative D call: TRBD1 (5 bases). The CDR3 totals 13 residues. CDR1 is MNHEY, CDR2 SVGAGI, per germline. Trimming removed 5 bases at V and 6 bases at J, with 13 bases between. In nucleotides, the CDR3 is TGTGCCAGCAGTAGGGGTGGGGTGGATGGCTACACCTTC. This gives the protein CASSRGGVDGYTF.

V is TRBV14 and J is TRBJ1-3; D might be TRBD1 (6 bases). The germline V gene has CDR1 SGHDN and CDR2 FVKESK. V lost 4 bases to trimming and J lost 4 bases, with 11 bases between them. CDR3 size: 14 residues. The CDR3 region is CASSRTGFGNTIYF. CDR3 in DNA: TGTGCCAGCAGCCGAACAGGGTTCGGAAACACCATATATTTT.